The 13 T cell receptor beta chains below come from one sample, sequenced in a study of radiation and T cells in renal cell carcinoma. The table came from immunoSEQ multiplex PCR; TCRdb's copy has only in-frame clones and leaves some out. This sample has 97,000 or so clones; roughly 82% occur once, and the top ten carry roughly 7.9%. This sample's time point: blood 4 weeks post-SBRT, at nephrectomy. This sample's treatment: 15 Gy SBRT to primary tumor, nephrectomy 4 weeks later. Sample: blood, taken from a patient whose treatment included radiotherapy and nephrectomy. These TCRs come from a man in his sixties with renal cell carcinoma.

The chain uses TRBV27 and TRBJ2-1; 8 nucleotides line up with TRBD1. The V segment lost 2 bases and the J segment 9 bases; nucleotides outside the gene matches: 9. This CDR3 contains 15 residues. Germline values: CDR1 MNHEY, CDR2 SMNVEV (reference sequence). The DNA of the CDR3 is TGTGCCAGCAGTTTAGGTTACCCAGGGACAGGTGAGCAGTTCTTC. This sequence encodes CASSLGYPGTGEQFF.

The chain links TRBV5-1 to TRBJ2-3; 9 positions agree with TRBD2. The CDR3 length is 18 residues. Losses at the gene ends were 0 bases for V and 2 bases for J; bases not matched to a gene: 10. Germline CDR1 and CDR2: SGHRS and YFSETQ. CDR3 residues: CASSLEGSTSGFTDTQYF. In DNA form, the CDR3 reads TGCGCCAGCAGCTTGGAGGGTTCGACTAGCGGCTTCACAGATACGCAGTATTTT.

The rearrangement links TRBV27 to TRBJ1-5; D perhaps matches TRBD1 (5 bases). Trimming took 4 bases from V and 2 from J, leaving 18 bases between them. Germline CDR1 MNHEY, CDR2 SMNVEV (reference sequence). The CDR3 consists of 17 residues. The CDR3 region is CASSSNSGRVGNQPQHF. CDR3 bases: TGTGCCAGCAGTTCCAACTCAGGGAGAGTGGGCAATCAGCCCCAGCATTTT.

This chain's CDR3 is CASSLRDSYGYTF. DNA of the CDR3: TGTGCCAGCTCACTACGGGACAGCTATGGCTACACCTTC. The chain recombines TRBV18 with TRBJ1-2; 7 nucleotides agree with TRBD1. Germline V gives CDR1 KGHSH, CDR2 LQKENI. This CDR3 has 13 residues. V shed 4 bases and J 4 bases; nucleotides not matched to a gene: 3. The whole variable domain, remainder taken from reference TRBV18 and TRBJ1-2, is NAGVMQNPRHLVRRRGQEARLRCSPMKGHSHVYWYRQLPEEGLKFMVYLQKENIIDESGMPKERFSAEFPKEGPSILRIQQVVRGDSAAYFCASSLRDSYGYTFGSGTRLTVV.

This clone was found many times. For the CDR3, the DNA is TGTGCCAGCAGCCCCGGGACAGGAGGCTACTACGAGCAGTACTTC. Its translation is CASSPGTGGYYEQYF. The J gene is TRBJ2-7, the V gene TRBV27, with 8 nucleotides matching TRBD1. Germline V CDR1 and CDR2: MNHEY, SMNVEV (reference sequence). V trimming: 6 bases; J trimming: 3 bases; junction bases outside the gene matches: 10. There are 15 residues in the CDR3.

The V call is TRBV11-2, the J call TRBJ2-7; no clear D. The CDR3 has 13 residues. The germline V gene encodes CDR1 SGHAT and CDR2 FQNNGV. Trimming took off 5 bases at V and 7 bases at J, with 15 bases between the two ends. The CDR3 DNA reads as TGTGCCAGCAGCCAAGACTGGGGTGGGGAGCAGTACTTC. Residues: CASSQDWGGEQYF. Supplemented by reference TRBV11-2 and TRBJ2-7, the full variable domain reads EAGVAQSPRYKIIEKRQSVAFWCNPISGHATLYWYQQILGQGPKLLIQFQNNGVVDDSQLPKDRFSAERLKGVDSTLKIQPAKLEDSAVYLCASSQDWGGEQYFGPGTRLTVT.

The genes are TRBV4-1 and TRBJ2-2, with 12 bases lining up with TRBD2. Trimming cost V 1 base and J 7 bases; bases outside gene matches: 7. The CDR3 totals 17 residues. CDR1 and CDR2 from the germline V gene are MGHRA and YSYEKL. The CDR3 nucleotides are TGCGCCAGCAGCCAAGTCCCTAGCGGGAGGGTCGGCGGGGAGCTGTTTTTT. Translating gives CASSQVPSGRVGGELFF.

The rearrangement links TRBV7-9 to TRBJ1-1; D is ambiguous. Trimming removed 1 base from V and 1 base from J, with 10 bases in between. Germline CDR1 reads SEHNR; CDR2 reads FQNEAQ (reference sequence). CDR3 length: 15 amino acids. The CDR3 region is CASSLDRGGNTEAFF. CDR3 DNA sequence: TGTGCCAGCAGCTTAGACCGGGGAGGGAACACTGAAGCTTTCTTT.

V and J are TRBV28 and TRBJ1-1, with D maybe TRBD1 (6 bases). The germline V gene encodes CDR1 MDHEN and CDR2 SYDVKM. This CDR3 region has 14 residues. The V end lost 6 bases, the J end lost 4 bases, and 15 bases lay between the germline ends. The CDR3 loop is CASRLAGGGTEAFF. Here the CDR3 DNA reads TGTGCCAGCAGACTAGCAGGAGGGGGCACTGAAGCTTTCTTT.

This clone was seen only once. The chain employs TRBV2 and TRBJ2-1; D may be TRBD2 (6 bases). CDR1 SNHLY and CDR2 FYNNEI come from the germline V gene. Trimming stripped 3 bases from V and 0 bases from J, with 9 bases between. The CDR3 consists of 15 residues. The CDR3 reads CASSDKRVSYNEQFF. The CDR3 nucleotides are TGTGCCAGCAGTGATAAGCGGGTCTCCTACAATGAGCAGTTCTTC. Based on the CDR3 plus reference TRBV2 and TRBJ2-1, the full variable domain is EPEVTQTPSHQVTQMGQEVILRCVPISNHLYFYWYRQILGQKVEFLVSFYNNEISEKSEIFDDQFSVERPDGSNFTLKIRSTKLEDSAMYFCASSDKRVSYNEQFFGPGTRLTVL.

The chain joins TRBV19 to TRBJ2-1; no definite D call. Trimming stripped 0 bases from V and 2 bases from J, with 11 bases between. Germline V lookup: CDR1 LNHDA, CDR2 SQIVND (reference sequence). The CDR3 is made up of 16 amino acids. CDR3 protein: CASSIEARNTYNEQFF. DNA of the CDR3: TGTGCCAGTAGTATAGAAGCCAGGAATACCTACAATGAGCAGTTCTTC. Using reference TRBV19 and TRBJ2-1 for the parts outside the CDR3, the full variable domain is DGGITQSPKYLFRKEGQNVTLSCEQNLNHDAMYWYRQDPGQGLRLIYYSQIVNDFQKGDIAEGYSVSREKKESFPLTVTSAQKNPTAFYLCASSIEARNTYNEQFFGPGTRLTVL.

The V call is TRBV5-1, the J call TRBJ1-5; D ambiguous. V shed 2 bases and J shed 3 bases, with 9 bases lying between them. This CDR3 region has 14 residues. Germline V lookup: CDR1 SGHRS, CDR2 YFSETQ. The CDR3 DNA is TGCGCCAGCAGCTTCGGTACCGACAATCAGCCCCAGCATTTT. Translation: CASSFGTDNQPQHF.

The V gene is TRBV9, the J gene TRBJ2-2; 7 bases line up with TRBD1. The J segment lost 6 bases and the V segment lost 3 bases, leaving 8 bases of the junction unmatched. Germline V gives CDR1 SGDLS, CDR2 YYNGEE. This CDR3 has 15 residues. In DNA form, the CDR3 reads TGTGCCAGCAGCGCCACGGGGCAGGGGGCCGGGGAGCTGTTTTTT. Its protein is CASSATGQGAGELFF.